The 8 T cell receptor beta chains in this list originate from one sample, sequenced in a study of blood T cell repertoires in COVID-19. Generated by immunoSEQ multiplex PCR, the TCRdb table keeps only in-frame clones and is missing some. The table has over 70,000 clones, around 90% seen once. Material: peripheral blood. These receptors all stem from a man aged 18 to 29 with COVID-19, enrolled during active disease.

The chain recombines TRBV28 with TRBJ2-7, with 8 bases identical to TRBD2. The CDR3 totals 13 residues. Germline V gene lookup returns CDR1 MDHEN and CDR2 SYDVKM. V was pared by 8 bases and J by 4 bases, with 7 bases of the junction left unmatched. Here the CDR3 reads CASHPAGGYEQYF. CDR3 bases: TGTGCCAGCCATCCCGCGGGGGGATACGAGCAGTACTTC.

The chain has TRBV4-3 and TRBJ2-7; D may be TRBD1 (5 bases). Trimming cost V 4 bases and J 0 bases, with 7 bases left between them. Germline V gives CDR1 LGHNA, CDR2 YSLEER. The length of the CDR3 is 13 residues. CDR3: CASSPGSSYEQYF. The CDR3 bases are TGCGCCAGCAGCCCAGGGTCCTCCTACGAGCAGTACTTC.

The V gene is TRBV11-3, the J gene TRBJ2-1; possibly TRBD2 for D (5 bases). CDR1 is SGHNT and CDR2 is YENEEA in the germline V gene. This CDR3 is built from 13 residues. Trimming removed 1 base at V and 5 bases at J, with 6 bases between. The CDR3 DNA sequence: TGTGCCAGCAGCTTAGCGGGGAACAATGAGCAGTTCTTC. Translating gives CASSLAGNNEQFF.

The chain carries TRBV27 and TRBJ1-5; tentatively, D is TRBD1 (5 bases). Looked up from germline, CDR1 is MNHEY and CDR2 is SMNVEV (reference sequence). This CDR3 has 14 residues. Between the trimmed V and J ends, which lost 1 base and 2 bases, there was a span of 6 bases. In DNA, the CDR3 is TGTGCCAGCAGTTTATGGGGGGGCAATCAGCCCCAGCATTTT. Translation: CASSLWGGNQPQHF.

The J gene is TRBJ1-4, the V gene TRBV2; maybe TRBD1 (6 bases). Trimming removed 4 bases from V and 8 bases from J, with 14 bases in between. There are 14 residues in the CDR3. CDR1 is SNHLY and CDR2 is FYNNEI in the germline V gene. The CDR3 loop is CASSGAQGPEKLFF. In DNA form, the CDR3 reads TGTGCCAGCAGTGGGGCACAGGGCCCCGAAAAACTGTTTTTT.

This rearrangement joins TRBV30 to TRBJ2-7; the match to TRBD2 covers 12 bases. V dropped 0 bases and J dropped 3; count of bases not matched to a gene: 6. Germline loops: CDR1 GTSNPN, CDR2 SVGIG (reference sequence). This CDR3 contains 16 residues. The CDR3 spells CAWSVGLAGGGYEQYF. The CDR3 region has the DNA TGTGCCTGGAGTGTAGGTCTAGCGGGAGGGGGCTACGAGCAGTACTTC.

CDR3 sequence: CAISDQSYEQYF. The DNA for the CDR3 is TGTGCCATCAGTGACCAGTCCTACGAGCAGTACTTC. The chain links TRBV10-3 to TRBJ2-7; D is unclear. This CDR3 has 12 amino acids. V was shortened by 3 bases and J by 1 base, with 4 bases between the two germline ends. Per the germline V gene, CDR1 is ENHRY and CDR2 is SYGVKD.

The chain has TRBV7-8 and TRBJ1-4; weak D call: TRBD1 (5 bases). The CDR3 spans 16 residues. Germline CDR1 and CDR2: SGHVS and FQNEAQ. Trimming removed 1 base at V and 1 base at J, with 10 bases between. In DNA, the CDR3 is TGTGCCAGCAGCTTAGTGGGGGGGGGAACTAATGAAAAACTGTTTTTT. Protein product: CASSLVGGGTNEKLFF.